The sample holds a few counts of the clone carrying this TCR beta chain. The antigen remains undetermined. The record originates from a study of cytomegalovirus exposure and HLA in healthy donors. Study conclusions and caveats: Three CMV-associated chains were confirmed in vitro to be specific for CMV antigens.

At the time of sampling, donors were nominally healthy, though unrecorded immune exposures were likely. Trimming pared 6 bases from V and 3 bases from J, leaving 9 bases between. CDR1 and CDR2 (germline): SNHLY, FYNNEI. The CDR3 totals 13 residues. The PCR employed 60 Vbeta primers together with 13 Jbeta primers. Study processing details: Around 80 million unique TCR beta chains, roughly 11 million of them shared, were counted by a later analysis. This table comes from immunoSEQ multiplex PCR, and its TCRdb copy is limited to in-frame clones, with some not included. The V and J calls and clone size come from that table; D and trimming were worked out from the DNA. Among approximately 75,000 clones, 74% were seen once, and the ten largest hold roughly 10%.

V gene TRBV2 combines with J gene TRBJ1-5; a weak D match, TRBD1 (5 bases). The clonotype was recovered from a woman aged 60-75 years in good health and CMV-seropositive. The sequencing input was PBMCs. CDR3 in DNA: TGTGCCAGCAGACAGGATTTCAATCAGCCCCAGCATTTT. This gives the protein CASRQDFNQPQHF.